Listed below are T cell receptor beta chains from one sample, sequenced in a study of control samples from healthy donors and cancer patients. TCRdb's table, derived via immunoSEQ multiplex PCR, lists solely in-frame clones and lacks some. Here the sample spans about 130,000 clones, about 91% being singletons. The sample comprised blood. The receptor source for this set is a man aged 18 to 30 in good health. CDR3s include the opening cysteine and the closing phenylalanine or tryptophan. D genes are given only for firm matches. Some rows mark clone size as missing; the rest say once, few, many or name a class of expanded clone.

v_call	d_call	j_call	clone_size	cdr3_nt	cdr3_aa
TRBV6-4	TRBD2	TRBJ2-2	NA	TGTGCCAGCAGTGACCCCGGGACTAGCGGTAACACCGGGGAGCTGTTTTTT	CASSDPGTSGNTGELFF
TRBV5-1	NA	TRBJ2-3	NA	TGCGCCAGCAGCTTGGCTCCCAGTGAAGATACGCAGTATTTT	CASSLAPSEDTQYF
TRBV7-3	NA	TRBJ2-7	NA	TGTGCCAGCAGCTCAGCCGGACGGAACGAGCAGTACTTC	CASSSAGRNEQYF
TRBV15	NA	TRBJ1-3	NA	TGTGCCACCAGCAGGCGGACAGTCCACTCTGGAAACACCATATATTTT	CATSRRTVHSGNTIYF
TRBV27	NA	TRBJ2-3	once	TGTGCCAGCAGTTGGTTGCGGGGAACATCCACAGATACGCAGTATTTT	CASSWLRGTSTDTQYF
TRBV5-6	TRBD1	TRBJ2-1	NA	TGTGCCAGCAGCGTTCCGGGACAGGGGGACTATGAGCAGTTCTTC	CASSVPGQGDYEQFF
TRBV27	TRBD2	TRBJ2-6	NA	TGTGCCAGCAGTTTTAGCGGGTCAGGGGCCAACGTCCTGACTTTC	CASSFSGSGANVLTF
TRBV14	NA	TRBJ2-5	NA	TGTGCCAGCAGCCCCGGGACACTACAAGAGACCCAGTACTTC	CASSPGTLQETQYF
TRBV7-2	NA	TRBJ1-1	NA	TGTGCCAGCAGCCCGACCTGGGGGTACACTGAAGCTTTCTTT	CASSPTWGYTEAFF
TRBV2	NA	TRBJ2-7	NA	TGTGCCTCCAACAGGTACGAGCAGTACTTC	CASNRYEQYF
TRBV27	NA	TRBJ1-1	NA	TGTGCCAGCAGTTTATCGGGACGCACCACTGAAGCTTTCTTT	CASSLSGRTTEAFF
TRBV27	TRBD2	TRBJ2-7	NA	TGTGCCAGCAGTCCGCTCGCGGGGGCCTACGAGCAGTACTTC	CASSPLAGAYEQYF
TRBV4-1	NA	TRBJ2-7	NA	TGCGCCAGCAGCCCGACCCCACCGACAGGATACGAGCAGTACTTC	CASSPTPPTGYEQYF
TRBV5-6	TRBD1	TRBJ2-7	NA	TGTGCCAGCGGCTTCTACCCCGGGACAGGGACCTACGAGCAGTACTTC	CASGFYPGTGTYEQYF
TRBV7-9	NA	TRBJ1-1	NA	TGTGCCAGCAGCTATACCGGGGTCACTGAAGCTTTCTTT	CASSYTGVTEAFF
TRBV5-1	NA	TRBJ1-2	NA	TGCGCCAGCAGCTTGGTTCTCGCTAACTATGGCTACACCTTC	CASSLVLANYGYTF
TRBV5-1	TRBD1	TRBJ1-5	NA	TGCGCCAGCAGCCCGTACCCAGGGGGCGCGGATCAGCCCCAGCATTTT	CASSPYPGGADQPQHF
TRBV3-1/TRBV3-2	NA	TRBJ1-1	NA	TGTGCCAGCAGCCAAGTCTTCCGGACCAACACTGAAGCTTTCTTT	CASSQVFRTNTEAFF
TRBV24-1	TRBD1	TRBJ2-2	NA	TGTGCCACCAGTGCCCCAGGACAGGGGGCCGGGGAGCTGTTTTTT	CATSAPGQGAGELFF
TRBV4-1	TRBD2	TRBJ2-1	once	TGCGCCAGCAGCCACCCGGGGGGGCCCGGTGAGCAGTTCTTC	CASSHPGGPGEQFF
TRBV27	NA	TRBJ1-1	NA	TGTGCCAGCAGTTTGTTTACGGGATCGGGCACTGAAGCTTTCTTT	CASSLFTGSGTEAFF
TRBV18	NA	TRBJ1-1	NA	TGTGCCAGCTCACCACGATATCTGAACACTGAAGCTTTCTTT	CASSPRYLNTEAFF
TRBV6-1	NA	TRBJ1-4	NA	TGTGCCAGCAGTGAAGCGGGCGGGGGTTCGAGTGAAAAACTGTTTTTT	CASSEAGGGSSEKLFF
TRBV5-1	NA	TRBJ1-1	NA	TGCGCCAGCAGCTTGGAAGGAACTGAAGCTTTCTTT	CASSLEGTEAFF
TRBV30	NA	TRBJ1-6	NA	TGTGCCTGGAGTAGGACTGGACAGTATAATTCACCCCTCCACTTT	CAWSRTGQYNSPLHF
TRBV7-3	TRBD1	TRBJ1-2	NA	TGTGCCAGCAGCTCGACAGGGACAGGGGAGGGAGGCTACACCTTC	CASSSTGTGEGGYTF
TRBV15	TRBD1	TRBJ2-7	NA	TGTGCCACCAGCAGAGGAGGACAGGGCTACTACGAGCAGTACTTC	CATSRGGQGYYEQYF
TRBV29-1	TRBD1	TRBJ1-1	NA	TGCAGCGTTGTGGGACAGATAATGAACACTGAAGCTTTCTTT	CSVVGQIMNTEAFF
TRBV7-9	TRBD1	TRBJ1-2	NA	TGTGCCAGCAGCTTTGTCAGGGGGCTTGATGGCTACACCTTC	CASSFVRGLDGYTF
TRBV6-5	NA	TRBJ2-7	NA	TGTGCCAGCAGGGAGGCTCTAGGGTATCGGCAGTACTTC	CASREALGYRQYF
TRBV5-1	TRBD1	TRBJ2-5	once	TGCGCCAGCAGGGCCGGGACAGCTCAAGAGACCCAGTACTTC	CASRAGTAQETQYF
TRBV3-1/TRBV3-2	NA	TRBJ2-1	NA	TGTGCCAGCAGCCAAGACGCAGATTGGAGCGCCTACAATGAGCAGTTCTTC	CASSQDADWSAYNEQFF
TRBV2	NA	TRBJ2-7	NA	TGTGCCAGCAGTGTCCGACACTCCTTCGCCTACGAGCAGTACTTC	CASSVRHSFAYEQYF
TRBV4-1	NA	TRBJ1-5	NA	TGCGCCAGCAGCCAAGATTGGGGGAGTAGCAATCAGCCCCAGCATTTT	CASSQDWGSSNQPQHF
TRBV5-4	NA	TRBJ2-1	NA	TGTGCCACCGCAGGGAGCTCCTACAATGAGCAGTTCTTC	CATAGSSYNEQFF
TRBV14	TRBD2	TRBJ2-3	NA	TGTGCCAGCAGCCAGGCAGCGGGGTTCGGCACAGATACGCAGTATTTT	CASSQAAGFGTDTQYF
TRBV25-1	NA	TRBJ2-6	NA	TGTGCCAGCACCTTCTCTGGGGCCAACGTCCTGACTTTC	CASTFSGANVLTF
TRBV27	NA	TRBJ1-2	NA	TGTGCCAGCAGTCCGACTGAATTCTATGGCTACACCTTC	CASSPTEFYGYTF
TRBV9	NA	TRBJ1-6	NA	TGTGCCAGCAGCGTTACAGACTATAATTCACCCCTCCACTTT	CASSVTDYNSPLHF
TRBV7-6	NA	TRBJ2-2	once	TGTGCCAGCAGCTTAGGTCCAGGGCTCGACGGGGAGCTGTTTTTT	CASSLGPGLDGELFF
TRBV15	NA	TRBJ2-2	NA	TGTGCCACCAGCAGAGTGAGCAGGGGGGACACCGGGGAGCTGTTTTTT	CATSRVSRGDTGELFF
TRBV11-2	TRBD1	TRBJ2-2	NA	TGTGCCAGCAGCTTCCAGGGGGCGGCCGGGGAGCTGTTTTTT	CASSFQGAAGELFF
TRBV29-1	NA	TRBJ2-7	NA	TGCAGCGTTGAAATAGTGGGCTACGAGCAGTACTTC	CSVEIVGYEQYF
TRBV2	TRBD1	TRBJ2-7	NA	TGTGCCAGCAGTCTAGACAGGGGGCGAGAGCAGTACTTC	CASSLDRGREQYF
TRBV9	TRBD1	TRBJ2-1	once	TGTGCCAGCAGCAAGGGACAGGGGGCTGAGCAGTTCTTC	CASSKGQGAEQFF
TRBV19	NA	TRBJ1-1	once	TGTGCCAGTAGTATGCTCGGGACGGCCCAGGACACTGAAGCTTTCTTT	CASSMLGTAQDTEAFF
TRBV29-1	TRBD1	TRBJ1-2	NA	TGCAGCGTACACGAGGGGCTGGGGACAGTCAACTATGGCTACACCTTC	CSVHEGLGTVNYGYTF
TRBV5-8	NA	TRBJ2-4	NA	TGTGCCAGCAGAAGTCCAGGAGCCAAAAACATTCAGTACTTC	CASRSPGAKNIQYF
TRBV2	NA	TRBJ2-1	NA	TGTGCCAGCAGTAGGGGGTCGCTATTCAACAATGAGCAGTTCTTC	CASSRGSLFNNEQFF